The text below deals with one T cell receptor beta chain. Per the original data handling: It was from reference gene primer amplification that nucleated cell counts were estimated. Profiling relied on immunoSEQ multiplex PCR, and the TCRdb table lists in-frame clones only, not all of them. V and J calls and clone size are given by that table; D and trimming were obtained from the DNA. Of about 210,000 clones in the sample, around 80% were seen once. This specimen belongs to a study of blood T cell repertoires in COVID-19. Study summary: The origin of the acute and convalescent COVID-19 samples was the United States, Italy and Spain. PBMCs, B-cell-depleted T cells, or T cells provided the cDNA or gDNA that made up the material.

V shed 10 bases and J shed 1 base, with 5 bases lying between them. This CDR3 is 11 amino acids long. The germline V gene has CDR1 MDHEN and CDR2 SYDVKM. Material: peripheral blood. The chain has TRBV28 and TRBJ1-5; D is uncertain. The TCR comes from a human donor in a cohort sampled during active COVID-19. CDR3 sequence (DNA): TGTGCCACCATGAGCAATCAGCCCCAGCATTTT. It encodes CATMSNQPQHF.